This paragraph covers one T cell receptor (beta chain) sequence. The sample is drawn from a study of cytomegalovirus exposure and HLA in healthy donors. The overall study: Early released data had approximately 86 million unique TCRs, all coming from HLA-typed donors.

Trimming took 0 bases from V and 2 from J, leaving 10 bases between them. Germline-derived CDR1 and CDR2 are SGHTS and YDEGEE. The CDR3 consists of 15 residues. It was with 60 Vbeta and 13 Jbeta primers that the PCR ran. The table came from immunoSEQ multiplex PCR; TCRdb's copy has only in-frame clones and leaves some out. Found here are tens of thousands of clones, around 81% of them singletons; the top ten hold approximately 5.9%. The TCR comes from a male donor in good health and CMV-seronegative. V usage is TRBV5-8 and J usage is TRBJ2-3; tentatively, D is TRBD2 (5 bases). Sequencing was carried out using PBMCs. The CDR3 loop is CASSLGLPSTDTQYF. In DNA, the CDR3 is TGTGCCAGCAGCTTGGGACTACCTTCCACAGATACGCAGTATTTT.